The rows below give T cell receptor beta chains drawn from one sample of a study of control samples from healthy donors and cancer patients. Data came from immunoSEQ multiplex PCR; TCRdb stores just in-frame clones and leaves some out. The sample yields approximately 130,000 clones, approximately 90% seen once. The sample was blood. The receptors shown here come from a man aged 25 to 40 in good health. The CDR3 runs from the conserved cysteine through the conserved F or W. The D gene is left open where the match is weak. Size tells how often a clone was seen (once, few, many) or the class of an expanded clone, and some rows leave it out.

j_gene,abundance,d_gene,v_gene,CDR3aa,CDR3nt
TRBJ2-5,-,TRBD2,TRBV7-6,CASSSLAGAQETQYF,TGTGCCAGCAGCAGCCTAGCGGGGGCTCAAGAGACCCAGTACTTC
TRBJ2-4,-,-,TRBV12-2,CASRLVGHKNIQYF,TGTGCAAGTCGCTTAGTAGGACACAAAAACATTCAGTACTTC
TRBJ1-5,-,TRBD1,TRBV7-2,CASSLGQGANSNQPQHF,TGTGCCAGCAGCTTAGGGCAGGGGGCGAATAGCAATCAGCCCCAGCATTTT
TRBJ2-3,-,TRBD2,TRBV24-1,CATSDASGLAYDTQYF,TGTGCCACCAGTGATGCCTCGGGACTAGCATATGATACGCAGTATTTT
TRBJ1-2,-,TRBD1,TRBV7-9,CASSSPTGRTGYGYTF,TGTGCCAGCAGCTCCCCGACAGGGAGGACTGGCTATGGCTACACCTTC
TRBJ1-2,-,-,TRBV19,CASSIDYGYTF,TGTGCCAGTAGTATAGACTATGGCTACACCTTC
TRBJ1-4,once,-,TRBV3-1/TRBV3-2,CASSQADDNEKLFF,TGTGCCAGCAGTCAAGCAGACGATAATGAAAAACTGTTTTTT
TRBJ2-7,-,TRBD1,TRBV29-1,CSVLGQGSYEQYF,TGCAGCGTACTGGGACAGGGTTCCTACGAGCAGTACTTC
TRBJ2-3,-,-,TRBV10-3,CATSGLQPTDTQYF,TGTGCCACTTCGGGACTCCAACCCACAGATACGCAGTATTTT
TRBJ2-5,-,-,TRBV5-4,CASSLEGVPQYF,TGTGCCAGCAGCTTGGAAGGGGTCCCCCAGTACTTC
TRBJ2-3,-,-,TRBV6-5,CASTGEGETDTQYF,TGTGCCAGCACTGGGGAAGGAGAAACAGATACGCAGTATTTT
TRBJ2-7,-,-,TRBV11-3,CASSLESGDPYEQYF,TGTGCCAGCAGCTTAGAGTCAGGTGATCCCTACGAGCAGTACTTC
TRBJ1-1,-,-,TRBV29-1,CSVRPGGMNTEAFF,TGCAGCGTTCGGCCAGGAGGGATGAACACTGAAGCTTTCTTT
TRBJ1-1,few,-,TRBV7-2,CASLRPGVNTEAFF,TGTGCCAGCCTCCGGCCGGGGGTGAACACTGAAGCTTTCTTT
TRBJ2-5,-,-,TRBV20-1,CSALIQSSQYF,TGCAGTGCCCTGATCCAGAGTTCCCAGTACTTC
TRBJ2-6,-,TRBD1,TRBV4-1,CASSQVPGQGVVGSGANVLTF,TGCGCCAGCAGCCAAGTACCGGGACAGGGGGTTGTAGGCTCTGGGGCCAACGTCCTGACTTTC
TRBJ1-1,-,TRBD1,TRBV2,CASSRDRETEAFF,TGTGCCAGCAGCCGGGACAGGGAAACTGAAGCTTTCTTT
TRBJ2-3,-,-,TRBV5-1,CASSPTGVISDTQYF,TGCGCCAGCAGCCCGACGGGGGTAATCTCGGATACGCAGTATTTT
TRBJ1-1,-,-,TRBV3-1/TRBV3-2,CASSQIPNEAFF,TGTGCCAGCAGCCAAATCCCTAACGAAGCTTTCTTT
TRBJ1-5,-,-,TRBV19,CASSMGRNQPQHF,TGTGCCAGTAGTATGGGCCGTAATCAGCCCCAGCATTTT
TRBJ1-4,-,-,TRBV3-1/TRBV3-2,CVSSQDHRASEKLFF,TGTGTCAGCAGCCAAGACCACAGGGCGAGTGAAAAACTGTTTTTT
TRBJ1-6,-,-,TRBV19,CASTARPSSYNSPLHF,TGTGCCAGTACCGCACGTCCGAGCTCCTATAATTCACCCCTCCACTTT
TRBJ2-7,once,TRBD2,TRBV7-8,CASSPRLAGPYEQYF,TGTGCCAGCAGCCCTCGACTAGCGGGGCCATACGAGCAGTACTTC
TRBJ1-4,-,-,TRBV3-1/TRBV3-2,CASSQEQQGNEKLFF,TGTGCCAGCAGCCAAGAACAACAGGGTAATGAAAAACTGTTTTTT
TRBJ1-2,-,-,TRBV3-1/TRBV3-2,CASSPTAGEGYTF,TGTGCCAGCAGCCCAACGGCAGGGGAGGGCTACACCTTC
TRBJ2-5,once,-,TRBV7-3,CASSLDVGRGQTQYF,TGTGCCAGCAGCTTAGATGTAGGAAGGGGTCAGACCCAGTACTTC
TRBJ2-1,-,-,TRBV2,CARGGLVGNEQFF,TGTGCCAGAGGGGGATTAGTCGGCAATGAGCAGTTCTTC
TRBJ1-4,-,-,TRBV2,CASSEERGTNEKLFF,TGTGCCAGCAGTGAAGAAAGAGGGACTAATGAAAAACTGTTTTTT
TRBJ1-1,-,-,TRBV10-1,CASSERGSEAFF,TGCGCCAGCAGTGAACGGGGCAGTGAAGCTTTCTTT
TRBJ2-5,-,TRBD2,TRBV7-2,CASSLNSGVGQTQYF,TGTGCCAGCAGCTTAAATAGCGGGGTTGGTCAGACCCAGTACTTC
TRBJ2-2,-,-,TRBV7-9,CASNGRRDSPGELFF,TGTGCCAGCAATGGACGGAGAGATTCCCCCGGGGAGCTGTTTTTT
TRBJ1-5,-,-,TRBV21-1,CASSKDVRGIGSNQPQHF,TGTGCCAGCAGCAAAGATGTTCGGGGGATCGGGAGCAATCAGCCCCAGCATTTT
TRBJ1-2,-,-,TRBV7-2,CASSPSRGYTF,TGTGCCAGCAGCCCCTCTCGAGGCTACACCTTC
TRBJ1-1,few,-,TRBV9,CASSAEAFF,TGTGCCAGCAGTGCTGAAGCTTTCTTT
TRBJ1-3,-,-,TRBV30,CAWSPVPLSGNTIYF,TGTGCCTGGAGTCCGGTACCTCTCTCTGGAAACACCATATATTTT
TRBJ1-5,-,-,TRBV6-6,CASSPGTGQPQHF,TGTGCCAGCAGTCCCGGGACTGGCCAGCCCCAGCATTTT
TRBJ1-1,-,-,TRBV12-3/TRBV12-4,CASRQGLYTEAFF,TGTGCCAGCAGACAGGGTCTGTACACTGAAGCTTTCTTT
TRBJ1-3,-,-,TRBV3-1/TRBV3-2,CASSQAGNTIYF,TGTGCCAGCAGCCAAGCTGGAAACACCATATATTTT
TRBJ1-6,-,-,TRBV27,CASSLNSLPVGSPLHF,TGTGCCAGCAGTTTAAATTCACTCCCTGTGGGCTCACCCCTCCACTTT
TRBJ1-4,-,-,TRBV7-9,CASSPLDGLFF,TGTGCCAGCAGCCCACTTGACGGACTGTTTTTT
TRBJ1-1,-,-,TRBV9,CASSVAPSVNTEAFF,TGTGCCAGCAGCGTAGCACCCTCGGTGAACACTGAAGCTTTCTTT
TRBJ2-3,-,-,TRBV7-3,CASSFGGASTDTQYF,TGTGCCAGCAGCTTCGGTGGAGCAAGCACAGATACGCAGTATTTT
TRBJ1-4,-,-,TRBV4-1,CASSLIQGGEEKLFF,TGCGCCAGCAGCCTAATACAGGGAGGTGAGGAAAAACTGTTTTTT
TRBJ2-2,-,-,TRBV11-2,CASSLVINTGELFF,TGTGCCAGCAGCTTAGTCATTAACACCGGGGAGCTGTTTTTT
TRBJ2-3,-,TRBD1,TRBV5-1,CASSLATGDTDTQYF,TGCGCCAGCAGCTTAGCGACAGGGGACACAGATACGCAGTATTTT
TRBJ1-2,-,TRBD1,TRBV5-6,CASSLGQGANYGYTF,TGTGCCAGCAGCTTGGGGCAGGGGGCCAACTATGGCTACACCTTC
TRBJ1-4,once,-,TRBV7-2,CASSQWGFNEKLFF,TGTGCCAGCAGCCAGTGGGGTTTTAATGAAAAACTGTTTTTT
TRBJ1-6,-,-,TRBV19,CASSDSHSSYNSPLHF,TGTGCCAGTAGTGATTCACATAGCTCCTATAATTCACCCCTCCACTTT
TRBJ2-3,-,-,TRBV7-3,CASSQGAAFTDTQYF,TGTGCCAGCAGCCAAGGTGCAGCTTTCACAGATACGCAGTATTTT
TRBJ2-2,-,TRBD1,TRBV5-1,CASSLEGNRGAGELFF,TGCGCCAGCAGCTTGGAAGGAAACAGGGGGGCAGGGGAGCTGTTTTTT
TRBJ2-2,-,-,TRBV24-1,CATSDYGTGVIGELFF,TGTGCCACCAGTGACTACGGGACCGGGGTCATCGGGGAGCTGTTTTTT
TRBJ1-2,-,TRBD1,TRBV7-8,CASSTRDSTYGYTF,TGTGCCAGCAGCACCCGGGACAGTACGTATGGCTACACCTTC